The present T cell receptor (beta chain) was sequenced within a study of CD8+ T cells in alopecia areata. Treatment denoted: oral pan-JAK inhibitor, 5-10 mg twice daily. The CDR3 extends over 12 amino acids. Trimming cost V 1 base and J 8 bases, with 9 bases left between them. Germline V CDR1 and CDR2: SQVTM, ANQGSEA. TCR sequencing used cDNA made by reverse transcription of extracted RNA. Libraries were prepared by immunoSEQ multiplex PCR; TCRdb keeps only in-frame clonotypes and omits some of them. The sample holds some 220,000 clones, under 75% seen once. The starting material was CD4+ T cells sorted from blood, obtained at week 4, from a patient treated with tofacitinib. The TCR sequence derives from a human donor with alopecia areata. This chain connects TRBV29-1 to TRBJ2-1; D is uncertain. CDR3 loop: CSVEALGHEQFF. The CDR3 DNA sequence: TGCAGCGTTGAAGCATTGGGCCATGAGCAGTTCTTC.